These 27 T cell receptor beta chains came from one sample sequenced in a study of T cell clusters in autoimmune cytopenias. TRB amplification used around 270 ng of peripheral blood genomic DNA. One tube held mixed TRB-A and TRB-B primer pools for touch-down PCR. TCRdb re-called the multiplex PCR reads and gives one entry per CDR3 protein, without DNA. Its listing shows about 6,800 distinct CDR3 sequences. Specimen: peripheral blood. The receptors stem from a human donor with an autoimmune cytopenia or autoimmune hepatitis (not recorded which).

The CDR3 spells CASTELGQVLGNQPQHF. This chain uses TRBV19 with TRBJ1-5; checking the TCRdb D call of TRBD1 is not possible without DNA. Looked up from germline, CDR1 is LNHDA and CDR2 is SQIVND (reference sequence). The CDR3 extends over 17 amino acids.

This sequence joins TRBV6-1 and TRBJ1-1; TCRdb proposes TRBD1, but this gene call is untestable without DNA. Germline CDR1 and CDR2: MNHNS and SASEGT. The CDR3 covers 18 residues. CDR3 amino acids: CASSDGLWVRRGNTEAFF.

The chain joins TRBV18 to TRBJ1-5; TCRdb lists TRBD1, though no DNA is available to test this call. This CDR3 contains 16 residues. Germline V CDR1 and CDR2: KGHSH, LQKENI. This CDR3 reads CASSPLGTLPNQPQHF.

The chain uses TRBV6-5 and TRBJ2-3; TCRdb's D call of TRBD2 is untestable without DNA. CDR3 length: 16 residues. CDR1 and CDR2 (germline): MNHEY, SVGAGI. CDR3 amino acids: CASRSPSGGLTDTQYF.

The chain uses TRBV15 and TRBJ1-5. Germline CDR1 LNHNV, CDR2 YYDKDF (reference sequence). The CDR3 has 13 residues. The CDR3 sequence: CATSRAAVGPQHF.

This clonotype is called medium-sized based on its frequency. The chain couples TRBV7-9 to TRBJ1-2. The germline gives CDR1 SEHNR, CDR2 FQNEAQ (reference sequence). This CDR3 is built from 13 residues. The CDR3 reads CASSLDPVGGYTF. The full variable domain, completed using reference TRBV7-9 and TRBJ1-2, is DTGVSQNPRHKITKRGQNVTFRCDPISEHNRLYWYRQTLGQGPEFLTYFQNEAQLEKSRLLSDRFSAERPKGSFSTLEIQRTEQGDSAMYLCASSLDPVGGYTFGSGTRLTVV.

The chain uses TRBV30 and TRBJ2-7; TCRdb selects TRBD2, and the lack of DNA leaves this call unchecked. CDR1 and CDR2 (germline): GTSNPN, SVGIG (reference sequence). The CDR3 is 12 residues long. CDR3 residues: CAWSVGGGEQYF.

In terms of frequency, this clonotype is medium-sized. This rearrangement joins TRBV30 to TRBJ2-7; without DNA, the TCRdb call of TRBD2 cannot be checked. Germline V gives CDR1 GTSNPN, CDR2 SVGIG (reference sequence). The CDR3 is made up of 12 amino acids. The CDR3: CACRGGKNEQYF. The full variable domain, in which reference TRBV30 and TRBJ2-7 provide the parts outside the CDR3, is SQTIHQWPATLVQPVGSPLSLECTVEGTSNPNLYWYRQAAGRGLQLLFYSVGIGQISSEVPQNLSASRPQDRQFILSSKKLLLSDSGFYLCACRGGKNEQYFGPGTRLTVT.

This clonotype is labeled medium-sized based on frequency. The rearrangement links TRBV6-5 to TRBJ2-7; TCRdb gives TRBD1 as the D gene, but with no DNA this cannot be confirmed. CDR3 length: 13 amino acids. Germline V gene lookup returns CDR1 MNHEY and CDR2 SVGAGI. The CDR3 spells CASTATGNREQYF.

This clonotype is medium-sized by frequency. The CDR3 is CAWSVSASGRDNEQFF. The chain is built from TRBV30 and TRBJ2-1; the D call from TCRdb, TRBD2, cannot be confirmed without DNA. This CDR3 has 16 amino acids. In germline, CDR1 is GTSNPN, CDR2 SVGIG (reference sequence).

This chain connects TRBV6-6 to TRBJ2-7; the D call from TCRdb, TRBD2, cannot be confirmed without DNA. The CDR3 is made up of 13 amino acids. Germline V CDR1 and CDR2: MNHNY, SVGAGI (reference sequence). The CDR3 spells CASTLLGEFKQYF.

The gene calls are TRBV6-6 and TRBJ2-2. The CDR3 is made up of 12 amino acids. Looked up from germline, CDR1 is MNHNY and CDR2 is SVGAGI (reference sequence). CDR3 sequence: CASSLGTGELFF.

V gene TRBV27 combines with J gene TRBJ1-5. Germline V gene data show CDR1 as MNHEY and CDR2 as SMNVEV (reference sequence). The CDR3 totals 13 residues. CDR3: CASRLMFNQPQHF.

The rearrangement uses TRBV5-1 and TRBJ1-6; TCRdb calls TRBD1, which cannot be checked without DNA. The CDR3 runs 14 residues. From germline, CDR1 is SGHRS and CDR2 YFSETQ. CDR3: CASSPRGDNSPLHF.

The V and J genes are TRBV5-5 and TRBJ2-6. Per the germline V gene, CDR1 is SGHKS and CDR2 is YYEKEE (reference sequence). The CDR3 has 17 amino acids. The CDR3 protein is CASSSVRGSGGANVLTF.

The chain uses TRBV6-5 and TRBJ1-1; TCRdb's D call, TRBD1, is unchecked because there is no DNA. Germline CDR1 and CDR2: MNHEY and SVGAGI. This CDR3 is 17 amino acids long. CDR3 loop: CASSGTGGYARGLEAFF.

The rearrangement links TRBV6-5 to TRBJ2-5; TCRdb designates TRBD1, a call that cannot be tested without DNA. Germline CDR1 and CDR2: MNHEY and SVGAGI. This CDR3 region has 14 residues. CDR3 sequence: CASSYRVQPGAQYF.

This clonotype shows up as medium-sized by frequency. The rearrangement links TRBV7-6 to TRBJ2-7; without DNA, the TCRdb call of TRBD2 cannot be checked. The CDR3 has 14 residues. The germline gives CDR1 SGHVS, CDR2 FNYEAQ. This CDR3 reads CASSLGREDGEQYF.

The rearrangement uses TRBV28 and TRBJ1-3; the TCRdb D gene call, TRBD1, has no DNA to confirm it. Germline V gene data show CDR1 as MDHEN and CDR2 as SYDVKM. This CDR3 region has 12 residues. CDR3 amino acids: CASGGNGNTIYF.

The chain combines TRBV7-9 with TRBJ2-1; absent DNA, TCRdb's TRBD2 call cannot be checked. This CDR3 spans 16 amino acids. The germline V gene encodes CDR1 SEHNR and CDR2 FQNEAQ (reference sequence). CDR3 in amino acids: CASSVQRGGHRNEQFF.

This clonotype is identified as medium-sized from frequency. The CDR3 sequence is CASSIGLAGVETQYF. The chain employs TRBV19 and TRBJ2-5; TCRdb calls TRBD2, which cannot be checked without DNA. There are 15 residues in the CDR3. The germline V gene encodes CDR1 LNHDA and CDR2 SQIVND (reference sequence).

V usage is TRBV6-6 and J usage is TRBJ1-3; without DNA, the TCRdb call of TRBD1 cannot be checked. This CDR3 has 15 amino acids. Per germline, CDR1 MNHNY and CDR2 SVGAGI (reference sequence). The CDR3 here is CASVDSVGGPNTIYF.

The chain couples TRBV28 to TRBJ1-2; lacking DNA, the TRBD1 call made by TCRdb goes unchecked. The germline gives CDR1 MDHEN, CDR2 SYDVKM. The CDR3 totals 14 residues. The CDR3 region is CASSTQRQGYGYTF.

This CDR3 is CASSIDRENTEAFF. The rearrangement links TRBV19 to TRBJ1-1; the D call of TRBD1 rests on TCRdb alone, since no DNA is present to check it. The CDR3 has 14 residues. Germline V gene lookup returns CDR1 LNHDA and CDR2 SQIVND (reference sequence).

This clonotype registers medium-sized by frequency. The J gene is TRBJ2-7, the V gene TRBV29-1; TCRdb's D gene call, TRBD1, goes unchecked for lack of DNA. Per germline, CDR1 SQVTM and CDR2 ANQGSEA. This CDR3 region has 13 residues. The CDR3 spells CSVRTGGSYEQYF.

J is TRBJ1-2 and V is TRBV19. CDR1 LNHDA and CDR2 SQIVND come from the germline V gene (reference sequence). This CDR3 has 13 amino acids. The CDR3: CASSIDGGVGYTF.

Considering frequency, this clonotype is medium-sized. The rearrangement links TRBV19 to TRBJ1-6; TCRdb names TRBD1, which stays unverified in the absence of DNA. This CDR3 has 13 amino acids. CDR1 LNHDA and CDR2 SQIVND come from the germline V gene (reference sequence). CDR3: CASSEAHNSPLHF.